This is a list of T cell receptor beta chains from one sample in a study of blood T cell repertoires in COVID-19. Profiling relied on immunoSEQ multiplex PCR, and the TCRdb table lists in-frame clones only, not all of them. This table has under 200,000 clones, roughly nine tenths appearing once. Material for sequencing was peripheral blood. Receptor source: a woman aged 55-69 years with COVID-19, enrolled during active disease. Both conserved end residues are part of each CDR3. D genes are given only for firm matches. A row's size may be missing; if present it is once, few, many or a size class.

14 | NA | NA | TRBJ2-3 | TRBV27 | CASRQGGTTDTQYF | TGTGCCAGCAGGCAGGGAGGAACCACAGATACGCAGTATTTT
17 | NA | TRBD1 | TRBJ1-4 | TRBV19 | CASSRRTGGASNEKLFF | TGTGCCAGTAGTAGGAGGACAGGGGGCGCATCTAATGAAAAACTGTTTTTT
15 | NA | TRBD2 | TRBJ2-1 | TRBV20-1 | CSASLGTSTYNEQFF | TGCAGTGCTAGTTTGGGGACTAGCACTTACAATGAGCAGTTCTTC
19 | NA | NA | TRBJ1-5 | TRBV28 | CASSLNAPAGALSNQPQHF | TGTGCCAGCAGTTTGAACGCCCCCGCAGGGGCCCTTAGCAATCAGCCCCAGCATTTT
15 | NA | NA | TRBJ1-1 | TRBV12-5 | CASGLVSGRETEAFF | TGTGCTAGTGGTTTGGTAAGCGGACGGGAAACTGAAGCTTTCTTT
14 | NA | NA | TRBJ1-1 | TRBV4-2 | CASSQEGLDTEAFF | TGTGCCAGCAGCCAAGAGGGCCTGGACACTGAAGCTTTCTTT
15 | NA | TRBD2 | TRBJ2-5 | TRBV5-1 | CASSLFSGAQETQYF | TGCGCCAGCAGCTTGTTTAGCGGGGCACAAGAGACCCAGTACTTC
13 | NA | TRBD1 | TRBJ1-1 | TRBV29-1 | CSAPGTGIAEAFF | TGCAGCGCGCCCGGGACAGGGATCGCTGAAGCTTTCTTT
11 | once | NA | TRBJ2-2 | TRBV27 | CAAGRSGELFF | TGTGCCGCAGGTCGCTCCGGGGAGCTGTTTTTT
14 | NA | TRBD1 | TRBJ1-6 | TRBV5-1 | CASSSTGVESPLHF | TGCGCCAGCAGCTCGACAGGGGTGGAATCACCCCTCCACTTT
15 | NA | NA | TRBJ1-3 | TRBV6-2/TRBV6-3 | CASSDGQISGNTIYF | TGTGCCAGCAGTGACGGACAGATCTCTGGAAACACCATATATTTT
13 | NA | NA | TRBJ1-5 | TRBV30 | CAWSSGYNQPQHF | TGTGCCTGGAGTAGCGGGTACAATCAGCCCCAGCATTTT
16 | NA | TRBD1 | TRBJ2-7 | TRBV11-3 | CASSPGGTGVRGEQYF | TGTGCCAGCAGCCCGGGCGGGACAGGGGTTAGAGGCGAGCAGTACTTC
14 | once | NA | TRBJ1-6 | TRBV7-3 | CASSLSGLNSPLHF | TGTGCCAGCAGCTTAAGCGGACTAAATTCACCCCTCCACTTT
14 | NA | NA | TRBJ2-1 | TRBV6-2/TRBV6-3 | CASSYAGFDNEQFF | TGTGCCAGCAGTTACGCCGGGTTTGACAATGAGCAGTTCTTC
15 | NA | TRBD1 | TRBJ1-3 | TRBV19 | CATWGQGPSGNTIYF | TGTGCCACCTGGGGACAGGGACCCTCTGGAAACACCATATATTTT
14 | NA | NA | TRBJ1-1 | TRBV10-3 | CAITFKGEWTEAFF | TGTGCCATCACCTTTAAGGGGGAATGGACTGAAGCTTTCTTT
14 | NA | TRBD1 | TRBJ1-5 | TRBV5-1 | CASSWGTGNQPQHF | TGCGCCAGCAGCTGGGGGACAGGCAATCAGCCCCAGCATTTT
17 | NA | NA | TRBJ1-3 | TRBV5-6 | CASSLGHPFNSGNTIYF | TGTGCCAGCAGCTTGGGACACCCTTTTAACTCTGGAAACACCATATATTTT
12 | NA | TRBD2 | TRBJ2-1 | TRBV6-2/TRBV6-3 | CASSSGLAEQFF | TGTGCCAGCAGTTCTGGACTAGCCGAGCAGTTCTTC
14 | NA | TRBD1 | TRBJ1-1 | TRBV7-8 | CASSVRDRATEAFF | TGTGCCAGCAGCGTCCGGGACAGGGCCACTGAAGCTTTCTTT
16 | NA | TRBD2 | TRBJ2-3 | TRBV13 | CASSSRTSGVTDTQYF | TGTGCCAGCAGCTCCCGGACTAGCGGGGTAACAGATACGCAGTATTTT